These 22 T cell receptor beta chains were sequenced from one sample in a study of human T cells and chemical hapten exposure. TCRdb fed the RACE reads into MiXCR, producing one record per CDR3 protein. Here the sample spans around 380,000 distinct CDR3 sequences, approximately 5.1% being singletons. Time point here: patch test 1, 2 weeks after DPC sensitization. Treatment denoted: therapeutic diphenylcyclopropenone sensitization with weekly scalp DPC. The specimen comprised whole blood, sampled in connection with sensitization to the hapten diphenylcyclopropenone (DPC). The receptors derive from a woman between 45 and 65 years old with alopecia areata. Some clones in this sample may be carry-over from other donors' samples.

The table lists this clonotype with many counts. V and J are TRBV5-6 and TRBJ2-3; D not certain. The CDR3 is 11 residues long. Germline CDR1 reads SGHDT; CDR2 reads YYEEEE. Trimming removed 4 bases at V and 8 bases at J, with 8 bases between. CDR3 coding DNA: TGTGCCAGCAGCCGCATGGGTACGCAGTATTTT. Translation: CASSRMGTQYF. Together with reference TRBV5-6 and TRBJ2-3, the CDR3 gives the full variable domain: DAGVTQSPTHLIKTRGQQVTLRCSPKSGHDTVSWYQQALGQGPQFIFQYYEEEERQRGNFPDRFSGHQFPNYSSELNVNALLLGDSALYLCASSRMGTQYFGPGTRLTVL.

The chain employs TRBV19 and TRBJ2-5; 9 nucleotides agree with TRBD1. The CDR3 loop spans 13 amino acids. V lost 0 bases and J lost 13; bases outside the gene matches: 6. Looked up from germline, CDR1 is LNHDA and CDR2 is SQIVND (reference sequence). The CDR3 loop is CASSIDLRDRVYF. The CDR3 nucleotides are TGTGCCAGTAGTATAGATCTTAGGGACAGGGTGTACTTC.

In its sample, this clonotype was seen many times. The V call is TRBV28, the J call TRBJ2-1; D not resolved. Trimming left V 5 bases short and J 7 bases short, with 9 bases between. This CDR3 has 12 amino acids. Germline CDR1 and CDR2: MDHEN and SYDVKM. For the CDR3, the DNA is TGTGCCAGCAGTCTGGCTACTAATGAGCAGTTCTTC. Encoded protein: CASSLATNEQFF.

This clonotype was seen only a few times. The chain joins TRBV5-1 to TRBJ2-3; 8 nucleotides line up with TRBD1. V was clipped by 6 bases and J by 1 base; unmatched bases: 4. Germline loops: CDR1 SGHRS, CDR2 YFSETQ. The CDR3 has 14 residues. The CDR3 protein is CASKDRAGTDTQYF. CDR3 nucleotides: TGCGCCAGCAAGGACAGGGCGGGCACAGATACGCAGTATTTT. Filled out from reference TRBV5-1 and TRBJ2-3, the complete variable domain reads KAGVTQTPRYLIKTRGQQVTLSCSPISGHRSVSWYQQTPGQGLQFLFEYFSETQRNKGNFPGRFSGRQFSNSRSEMNVSTLELGDSALYLCASKDRAGTDTQYFGPGTRLTVL.

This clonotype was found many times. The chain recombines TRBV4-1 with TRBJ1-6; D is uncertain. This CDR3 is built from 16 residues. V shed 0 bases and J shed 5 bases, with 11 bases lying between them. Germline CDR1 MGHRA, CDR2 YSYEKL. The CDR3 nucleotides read TGCGCCAGCAGCCAAGAGGACGGGGAGGATAATTCACCCCTCCACTTT. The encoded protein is CASSQEDGEDNSPLHF.

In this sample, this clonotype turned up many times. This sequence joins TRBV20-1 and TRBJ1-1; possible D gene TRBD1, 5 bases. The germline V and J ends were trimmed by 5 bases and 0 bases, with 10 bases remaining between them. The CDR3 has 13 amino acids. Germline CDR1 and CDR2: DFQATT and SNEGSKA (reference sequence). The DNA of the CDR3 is TGCAGTGCTGGGGGGACGGTGAACACTGAAGCTTTCTTT. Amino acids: CSAGGTVNTEAFF.

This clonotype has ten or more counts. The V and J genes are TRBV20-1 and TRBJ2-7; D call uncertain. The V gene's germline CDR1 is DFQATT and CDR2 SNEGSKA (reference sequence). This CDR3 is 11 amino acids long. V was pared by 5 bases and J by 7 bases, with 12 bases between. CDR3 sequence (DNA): TGCAGTGCTCCGACAACCGGGGAGCAGTACTTC. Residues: CSAPTTGEQYF.

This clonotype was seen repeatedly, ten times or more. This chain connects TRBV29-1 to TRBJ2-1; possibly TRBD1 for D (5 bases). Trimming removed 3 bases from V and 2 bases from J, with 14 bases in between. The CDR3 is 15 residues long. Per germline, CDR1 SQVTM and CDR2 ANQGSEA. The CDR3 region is CSVDKGRNPYNEQFF. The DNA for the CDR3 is TGCAGCGTTGACAAGGGGCGGAATCCCTACAATGAGCAGTTCTTC.

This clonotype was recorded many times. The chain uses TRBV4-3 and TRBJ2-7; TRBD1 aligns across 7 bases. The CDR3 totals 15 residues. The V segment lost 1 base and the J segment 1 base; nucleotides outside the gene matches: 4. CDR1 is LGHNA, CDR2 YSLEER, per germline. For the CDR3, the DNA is TGCGCCAGCAGCCAAGGTTCCAGGGGGTCCTACGAGCAGTACTTC. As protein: CASSQGSRGSYEQYF.

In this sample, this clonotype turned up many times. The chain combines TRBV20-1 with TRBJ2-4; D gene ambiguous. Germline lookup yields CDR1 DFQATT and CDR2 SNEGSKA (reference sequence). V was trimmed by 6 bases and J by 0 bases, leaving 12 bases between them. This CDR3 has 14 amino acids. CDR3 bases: TGCAGTGCCATTGTTACGCTAGCCAAAAACATTCAGTACTTC. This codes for CSAIVTLAKNIQYF.

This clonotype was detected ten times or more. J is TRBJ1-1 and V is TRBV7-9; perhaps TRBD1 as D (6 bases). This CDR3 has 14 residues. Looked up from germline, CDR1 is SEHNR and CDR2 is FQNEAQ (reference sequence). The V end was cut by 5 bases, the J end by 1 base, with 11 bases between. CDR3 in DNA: TGTGCCAGCAGCCCGTTGACAGGGAACACTGAAGCTTTCTTT. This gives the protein CASSPLTGNTEAFF.

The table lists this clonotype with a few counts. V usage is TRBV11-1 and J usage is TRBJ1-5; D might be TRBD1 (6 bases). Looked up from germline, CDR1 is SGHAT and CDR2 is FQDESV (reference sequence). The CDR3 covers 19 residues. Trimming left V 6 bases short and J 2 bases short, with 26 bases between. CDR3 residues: CASRLEIRTGKWGNQPQHF. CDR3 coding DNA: TGTGCCAGCAGACTCGAAATCCGCACAGGGAAGTGGGGCAATCAGCCCCAGCATTTT.

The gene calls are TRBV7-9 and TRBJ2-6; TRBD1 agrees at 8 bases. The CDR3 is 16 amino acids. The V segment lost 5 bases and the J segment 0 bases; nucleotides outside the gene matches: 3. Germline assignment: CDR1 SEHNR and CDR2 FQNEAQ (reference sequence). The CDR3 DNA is TGTGCCAGCAGCCCGACAGGGGTCTCTGGGGCCAACGTCCTGACTTTC. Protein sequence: CASSPTGVSGANVLTF.

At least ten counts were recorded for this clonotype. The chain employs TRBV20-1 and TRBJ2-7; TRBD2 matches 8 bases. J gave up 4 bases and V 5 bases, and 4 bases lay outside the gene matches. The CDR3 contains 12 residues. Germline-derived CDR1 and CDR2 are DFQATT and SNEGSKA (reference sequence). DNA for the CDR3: TGCAGTGCTCAGAGCGGGGGATACGAGCAGTACTTC. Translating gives CSAQSGGYEQYF.

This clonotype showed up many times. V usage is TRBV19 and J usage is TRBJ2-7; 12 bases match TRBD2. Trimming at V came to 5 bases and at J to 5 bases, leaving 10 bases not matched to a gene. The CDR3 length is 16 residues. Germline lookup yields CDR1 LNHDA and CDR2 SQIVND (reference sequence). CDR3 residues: CASSFLAGGPMHEQYF. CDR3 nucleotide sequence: TGTGCCAGTAGTTTCCTAGCGGGAGGGCCAATGCACGAGCAGTACTTC.

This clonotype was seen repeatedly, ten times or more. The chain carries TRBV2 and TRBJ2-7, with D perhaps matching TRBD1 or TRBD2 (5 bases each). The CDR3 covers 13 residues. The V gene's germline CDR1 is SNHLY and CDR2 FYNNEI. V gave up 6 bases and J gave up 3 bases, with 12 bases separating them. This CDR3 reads CASSSGRGYEQYF. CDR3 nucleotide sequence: TGTGCCAGCAGCTCGGGACGGGGCTACGAGCAGTACTTC. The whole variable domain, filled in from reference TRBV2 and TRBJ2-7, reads EPEVTQTPSHQVTQMGQEVILRCVPISNHLYFYWYRQILGQKVEFLVSFYNNEISEKSEIFDDQFSVERPDGSNFTLKIRSTKLEDSAMYFCASSSGRGYEQYFGPGTRLTVT.

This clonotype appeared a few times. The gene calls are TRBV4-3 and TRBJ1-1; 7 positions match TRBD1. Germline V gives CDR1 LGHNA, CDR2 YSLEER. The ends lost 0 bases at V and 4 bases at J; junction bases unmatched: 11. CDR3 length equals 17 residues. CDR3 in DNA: TGCGCCAGCAGCCAAGAAGTGAGACAGGGAGCCGGCACTGAAGCTTTCTTT. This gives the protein CASSQEVRQGAGTEAFF.

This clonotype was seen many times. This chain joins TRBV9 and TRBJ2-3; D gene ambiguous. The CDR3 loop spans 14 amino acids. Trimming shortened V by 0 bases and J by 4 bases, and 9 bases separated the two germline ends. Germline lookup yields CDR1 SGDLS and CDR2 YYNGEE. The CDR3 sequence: CASSVEGVPDTQYF. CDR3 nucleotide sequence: TGTGCCAGCAGCGTAGAGGGCGTTCCAGATACGCAGTATTTT.

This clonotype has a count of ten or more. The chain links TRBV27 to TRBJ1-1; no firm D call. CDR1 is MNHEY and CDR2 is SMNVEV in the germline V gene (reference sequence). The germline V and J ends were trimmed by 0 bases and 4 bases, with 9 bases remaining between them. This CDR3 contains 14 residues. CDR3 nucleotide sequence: TGTGCCAGCAGTTTATCGAGGAGGGCCACTGAAGCTTTCTTT. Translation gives CASSLSRRATEAFF.

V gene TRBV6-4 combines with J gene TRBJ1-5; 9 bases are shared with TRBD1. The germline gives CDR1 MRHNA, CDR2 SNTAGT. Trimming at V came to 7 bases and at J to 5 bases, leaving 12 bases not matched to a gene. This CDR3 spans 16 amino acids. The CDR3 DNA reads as TGTGCCAGCATGACGGTATTTGACAGGGGGGATCAGCCCCAGCATTTT. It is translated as CASMTVFDRGDQPQHF.

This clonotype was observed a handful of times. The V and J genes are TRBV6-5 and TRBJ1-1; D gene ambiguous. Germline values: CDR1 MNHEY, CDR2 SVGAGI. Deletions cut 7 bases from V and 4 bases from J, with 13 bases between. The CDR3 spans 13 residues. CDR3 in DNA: TGTGCCAGCATCGACCCCCTCACCACTGAAGCTTTCTTT. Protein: CASIDPLTTEAFF.

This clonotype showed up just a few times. CDR3 region: CASSLKAAAYEQYF. CDR3 DNA sequence: TGTGCCAGCAGCTTAAAGGCGGCAGCCTACGAGCAGTACTTC. This sequence joins TRBV7-2 and TRBJ2-7; no clear D gene. CDR3 length equals 14 residues. The V and J ends lost 2 bases and 2 bases respectively, with 10 bases between them. Germline V lookup: CDR1 SGHTA, CDR2 FQGNSA.